Presented here are 11 T cell receptor beta chains from one specimen sequenced in a study of blood T cell repertoires in COVID-19 (dated by TCRdb to 2020 to 2021). Receptor amplification or capture employed the immunoSEQ multiplex PCR assay. TCRdb's version of the immuneACCESS table is confined to in-frame rearrangements and falls short of the full clone set. An unresolved V gene accounts for under half of the shortfall where checked; the remainder is of unknown origin. This sample holds approximately 50,000 clones; 65% to 85% were observed only once. The top ten constitute under 30% of the sample. Input material: peripheral blood. These receptors were collected from a woman of 80 years or more with COVID-19, enrolled during active disease.

DNA for the CDR3: TGTGCCAGCAGCCCCTCGGGCAGGGGCGCTGTCGGTGAAAAACTGTTTTTT. Translating gives CASSPSGRGAVGEKLFF. The chain combines TRBV7-9 with TRBJ1-4; tentative D call: TRBD1 (6 bases). The CDR3 has 17 amino acids. Trimming left V 5 bases short and J 7 bases short, with 23 bases between. Per germline, CDR1 SEHNR and CDR2 FQNEAQ (reference sequence).

The chain combines TRBV18 with TRBJ2-1; D may be TRBD2 (5 bases). The CDR3 extends over 17 amino acids. V was cut by 1 base and J by 0 bases, with 13 bases left in between. CDR1 is KGHSH and CDR2 is LQKENI in the germline V gene. The CDR3 DNA reads TGTGCCAGCTCACCACTCGGCAGCGGCAGCTCCTACAATGAGCAGTTCTTC. It is translated as CASSPLGSGSSYNEQFF. The whole variable domain, filled in from reference TRBV18 and TRBJ2-1, reads NAGVMQNPRHLVRRRGQEARLRCSPMKGHSHVYWYRQLPEEGLKFMVYLQKENIIDESGMPKERFSAEFPKEGPSILRIQQVVRGDSAAYFCASSPLGSGSSYNEQFFGPGTRLTVL.

The V gene is TRBV29-1, the J gene TRBJ2-1; TRBD2 matches 8 bases. The V gene's germline CDR1 is SQVTM and CDR2 ANQGSEA. J gave up 0 bases and V 0 bases, and 16 bases lay outside the gene matches. CDR3 length: 20 amino acids. CDR3 residues: CSVEERDPRGAGVSYNEQFF. The CDR3 DNA follows: TGCAGCGTTGAAGAGAGGGACCCTCGAGGAGCGGGAGTCTCCTACAATGAGCAGTTCTTC.

The chain couples TRBV30 to TRBJ1-5, with 7 bases fitting TRBD1. The V gene's germline CDR1 is GTSNPN and CDR2 SVGIG (reference sequence). With V trimmed by 0 bases and J by 1 base, 3 bases remained unmatched. The CDR3 spans 15 residues. In nucleotides, the CDR3 is TGTGCCTGGAGTGTACGAGGGGGCAGCAATCAGCCCCAGCATTTT. Protein: CAWSVRGGSNQPQHF.

This sequence joins TRBV9 and TRBJ2-5, with D perhaps TRBD1 (5 bases). The V end was cut by 4 bases, the J end by 0 bases, with 16 bases between. This CDR3 is 16 amino acids long. CDR1 SGDLS and CDR2 YYNGEE come from the germline V gene. CDR3 in amino acids: CASSRAFNRYQETQYF. The CDR3 region has the DNA TGTGCCAGCAGCCGGGCCTTTAACAGGTACCAAGAGACCCAGTACTTC. Complete variable domain (other parts from reference TRBV9 and TRBJ2-5): DSGVTQTPKHLITATGQRVTLRCSPRSGDLSVYWYQQSLDQGLQFLIQYYNGEERAKGNILERFSAQQFPDLHSELNLSSLELGDSALYFCASSRAFNRYQETQYFGPGTRLLVL.

The sample holds one count of this clone. The V call is TRBV11-3, the J call TRBJ2-1; D remains ambiguous. The CDR3 contains 15 residues. The ends were cut back, 5 bases at V and 7 bases at J, with 18 bases in the middle. Germline V gene data show CDR1 as SGHNT and CDR2 as YENEEA. The CDR3: CASSRIASGLNEQFF. Here the CDR3 DNA reads TGTGCCAGCAGCCGGATAGCTTCTGGATTGAATGAGCAGTTCTTC.

CDR3 nucleotide sequence: TGTGCCAGCAGGTCGGGTGGATTCTTATACAATGAGCAGTTCTTC. This gives the protein CASRSGGFLYNEQFF. The V gene is TRBV27, the J gene TRBJ2-1, with D unresolved. Trimming pared 6 bases from V and 4 bases from J, leaving 16 bases between. CDR3 length: 15 residues. Germline lookup yields CDR1 MNHEY and CDR2 SMNVEV (reference sequence).

The genes are TRBV30 and TRBJ1-1; 9 bases line up with TRBD1. Germline V gene data show CDR1 as GTSNPN and CDR2 as SVGIG (reference sequence). J lost 5 bases, V lost 0 bases, and 4 bases had no gene match. The CDR3 loop spans 14 amino acids. The CDR3: CAWSVQGARTEAFF. Written as DNA, the CDR3 is TGTGCCTGGAGTGTACAGGGGGCTCGGACTGAAGCTTTCTTT.

J is TRBJ2-2 and V is TRBV6-5; D call uncertain. CDR3 length: 15 amino acids. Germline V CDR1 and CDR2: MNHEY, SVGAGI. V lost 2 bases and J lost 2, with 9 bases in between. CDR3 DNA: TGTGCCAGCAGTTACAGTCGCGGAAACACCGGGGAGCTGTTTTTT. Translation gives CASSYSRGNTGELFF.

The rearrangement links TRBV6-5 to TRBJ2-1; the D is unclear. With 10 bases removed from V and 3 bases from J, the gap between germline ends came to 10 bases. CDR3 size: 12 residues. Looked up from germline, CDR1 is MNHEY and CDR2 is SVGAGI. DNA for the CDR3: TGTGCCATTAAGAGAGACTACAATGAGCAGTTCTTC. Translating it yields CAIKRDYNEQFF.

This chain joins TRBV28 and TRBJ1-2; 7 bases line up with TRBD1. Looked up from germline, CDR1 is MDHEN and CDR2 is SYDVKM. There are 15 residues in the CDR3. V lost 6 bases, J lost 4 bases, and 11 bases stayed unmatched. CDR3: CASRFLGQDLYGYTF. CDR3 nucleotide sequence: TGTGCCAGCAGATTCCTCGGACAGGACCTCTATGGCTACACCTTC.